Listed below are T cell receptor beta chains from one sample, sequenced in a study of cytomegalovirus exposure and HLA in healthy donors. Data came from immunoSEQ multiplex PCR; TCRdb stores just in-frame clones and leaves some out. The sample has some 160,000 clones, approximately 80% seen once. The source material was PBMCs. The receptors come from a man aged 45 to 65 in good health and CMV-seropositive. Each CDR3 is given with its conserved first and last residue. The D gene is left open where the match is weak. Rows may omit the clone size; those that give it use once, few, many or a size class.

TRBV19	TRBJ1-5	-	-	CASSIGAGAPSQPQHF	TGTGCCAGTAGTATAGGGGCAGGGGCCCCCTCTCAGCCCCAGCATTTT
TRBV27	TRBJ2-7	once	-	CASSVSRGYEQYF	TGTGCCAGCAGTGTCTCTAGAGGATACGAGCAGTACTTC
TRBV27	TRBJ1-6	-	TRBD1	CASSLTGGVYSPLHF	TGTGCCAGCAGTTTGACAGGGGGAGTGTATTCACCCCTCCACTTT
TRBV30	TRBJ2-7	once	-	CAWSVYGEQYF	TGTGCCTGGAGTGTTTACGGCGAGCAGTACTTC
TRBV5-1	TRBJ2-5	-	TRBD1	CASSSGTGREETQYF	TGCGCCAGCAGTTCCGGGACAGGGAGGGAGGAGACCCAGTACTTC
TRBV19	TRBJ2-2	-	TRBD1	CASEGQGPTGELFF	TGTGCCAGTGAGGGACAGGGGCCCACCGGGGAGCTGTTTTTT
TRBV21-1	TRBJ1-5	-	-	CASSKDGTGGNQPQHF	TGTGCCAGCAGCAAAGACGGGACAGGGGGCAATCAGCCCCAGCATTTT
TRBV27	TRBJ2-7	-	-	CASSTPGNKPYEQYF	TGTGCCAGCAGTACCCCCGGGAACAAACCTTACGAGCAGTACTTC
TRBV9	TRBJ1-5	-	-	CASSPQGYSNQPQHF	TGTGCCAGCAGCCCCCAGGGCTATAGCAATCAGCCCCAGCATTTT
TRBV28	TRBJ2-5	-	TRBD2	CASSSRRLAGLQETQYF	TGTGCCAGCAGTTCGCGCCGACTAGCGGGGCTTCAAGAGACCCAGTACTTC
TRBV6-5	TRBJ1-5	-	-	CASRPGQMGQPQHF	TGTGCCAGCAGACCCGGACAAATGGGGCAGCCCCAGCATTTT
TRBV4-2	TRBJ2-2	-	-	CASSQFLPGELFF	TGTGCCAGCAGCCAATTCCTACCCGGGGAGCTGTTTTTT
TRBV5-1	TRBJ2-3	-	-	CASKDSSTDTQYF	TGCGCCAGCAAAGACAGTAGCACAGATACGCAGTATTTT
TRBV9	TRBJ1-1	-	TRBD1	CASSGNRGNTEAFF	TGTGCCAGCAGCGGAAACAGGGGGAACACTGAAGCTTTCTTT
TRBV15	TRBJ1-2	once	TRBD1	CATSKRQGGEGGYTF	TGTGCCACCAGCAAAAGACAGGGGGGAGAAGGTGGCTACACCTTC
TRBV7-2	TRBJ2-1	-	TRBD2	CASSSSGGSSNEQFF	TGTGCCAGCAGCTCTAGCGGGGGGTCTAGCAATGAGCAGTTCTTC
TRBV27	TRBJ2-1	-	-	CASSYGTYYSYNEQFF	TGTGCCAGCAGTTACGGGACATACTACTCCTACAATGAGCAGTTCTTC
TRBV4-1	TRBJ1-1	-	TRBD1	CASSHPGQGMTEAFF	TGCGCCAGCAGCCACCCTGGACAGGGGATGACTGAAGCTTTCTTT
TRBV6-5	TRBJ2-4	few	-	CASSWRVRDAKNIQYF	TGTGCCAGCAGTTGGAGGGTACGGGATGCCAAAAACATTCAGTACTTC
TRBV29-1	TRBJ2-1	-	TRBD1	CSVARGSRNEQFF	TGCAGCGTTGCCAGGGGGTCCCGGAATGAGCAGTTCTTC
TRBV10-2	TRBJ2-3	few	TRBD1	CASRDRGLADTQYF	TGCGCCAGCAGGGACAGGGGGTTGGCAGATACGCAGTATTTT
TRBV5-4	TRBJ2-2	-	TRBD1	CASTRGRENTGELFF	TGTGCCAGCACCAGGGGGCGGGAGAACACCGGGGAGCTGTTTTTT
TRBV9	TRBJ2-2	-	-	CASSVEGANTGELFF	TGTGCCAGCAGCGTAGAGGGAGCTAACACCGGGGAGCTGTTTTTT
TRBV10-2	TRBJ1-2	-	-	CATARQETALGYTF	TGCGCCACGGCACGACAGGAAACAGCCCTCGGCTACACCTTC
TRBV11-2	TRBJ2-3	-	-	CASSRYAGAADTQYF	TGTGCCAGCAGCCGATACGCGGGGGCCGCAGATACGCAGTATTTT
TRBV5-1	TRBJ1-1	-	-	CASSLRRLNTEAFF	TGCGCCAGCAGCTTGCGCAGGCTAAACACTGAAGCTTTCTTT
TRBV2	TRBJ2-1	-	TRBD2	CASSGSGGASNEQFF	TGTGCCAGCAGCGGTAGCGGGGGGGCGTCCAATGAGCAGTTCTTC
TRBV5-1	TRBJ1-4	-	-	CASSLNSPNEKLFF	TGCGCCAGCAGCTTGAACAGCCCTAATGAAAAACTGTTTTTT
TRBV5-4	TRBJ2-1	few	TRBD2	CASSFWGGNEQFF	TGTGCCAGCAGCTTTTGGGGGGGGAATGAGCAGTTCTTC
TRBV15	TRBJ2-7	once	TRBD2	CATSADPGRTPGGEQYF	TGTGCCACCAGCGCAGATCCGGGACGGACTCCGGGGGGCGAGCAGTACTTC
TRBV5-1	TRBJ2-3	-	TRBD2	CASSTSGGTDTQYF	TGCGCCAGCTCGACTAGCGGGGGGACAGATACGCAGTATTTT
TRBV27	TRBJ2-7	-	TRBD1	CASWEPQGATRF	TGTGCCAGCTGGGAACCACAGGGGGCGACAAGGTTC
TRBV23-1	TRBJ1-1	-	TRBD1	CASRLPGQGDLNTEAFF	TGCGCCAGCAGGCTTCCGGGACAGGGGGACCTGAACACTGAAGCTTTCTTT
TRBV5-1	TRBJ1-1	-	-	CASSFLTGTNTEAFF	TGCGCCAGCAGCTTCTTAACAGGGACGAACACTGAAGCTTTCTTT
TRBV7-6	TRBJ2-5	few	-	CASSLVALAGETQYF	TGTGCCAGCAGCTTAGTTGCACTAGCAGGAGAGACCCAGTACTTC
TRBV5-4	TRBJ1-3	-	TRBD1	CASSLETGAGNTIYF	TGTGCCAGCAGCTTGGAGACAGGGGCTGGAAACACCATATATTTT
TRBV28	TRBJ2-5	-	-	CASSYMARRGTQYF	TGTGCCAGCAGTTATATGGCGCGCCGGGGGACCCAGTACTTC
TRBV7-9	TRBJ1-6	-	TRBD1	CASSRDRGLSPLHF	TGTGCCAGCAGCCGAGACAGGGGGCTTTCACCCCTCCACTTT
TRBV4-3	TRBJ2-6	-	TRBD2	CASSQDLPRLAGLPGANVLTF	TGCGCCAGCAGCCAAGACCTCCCGCGGCTAGCGGGCCTCCCTGGGGCCAACGTCCTGACTTTC
TRBV7-2	TRBJ2-7	once	-	CASGTLYEQYF	TGTGCCAGCGGGACACTCTACGAGCAGTACTTC
TRBV6-1	TRBJ2-1	-	-	CASSRSTGRLEQFF	TGTGCCAGCAGTAGGTCGACAGGACGTCTCGAGCAGTTCTTC
TRBV5-1	TRBJ2-7	few	-	CASSLDTYEQYF	TGCGCCAGCAGCTTGGACACCTACGAGCAGTACTTC
TRBV29-1	TRBJ2-2	-	-	CSVGRQTGELFF	TGCAGCGTTGGGCGGCAAACCGGGGAGCTGTTTTTT
TRBV9	TRBJ2-7	few	TRBD1	CASSVSGTGREQYF	TGTGCCAGCAGCGTATCAGGGACAGGGCGTGAGCAGTACTTC
TRBV28	TRBJ1-2	once	TRBD1	CASSLGTANYGYTF	TGTGCCAGCAGTCTCGGGACAGCTAACTATGGCTACACCTTC
TRBV9	TRBJ2-7	-	-	CASSVATFDFEQYF	TGTGCCAGCAGCGTAGCTACTTTCGATTTCGAGCAGTACTTC
TRBV9	TRBJ1-1	-	-	CASSVEEGFTEAFF	TGTGCCAGCAGCGTAGAGGAGGGCTTCACTGAAGCTTTCTTT
TRBV7-5	TRBJ2-2	-	-	CARSRDRSGTGELFF	TGTGCCAGAAGCAGAGACAGGTCGGGGACCGGGGAGCTGTTTTTT
TRBV6-5	TRBJ2-3	-	TRBD2	CASTNGGLTTDTQYF	TGTGCCAGCACAAACGGGGGACTAACCACAGATACGCAGTATTTT
TRBV5-6	TRBJ1-3	-	-	CASSSLGGPGNTIYF	TGTGCCAGCAGCTCTCTCGGGGGGCCTGGAAACACCATATATTTT
TRBV12-2	TRBJ2-5	-	-	CAMRKAGGPETQYF	TGTGCAATGAGGAAAGCGGGGGGGCCGGAGACCCAGTACTTC
TRBV7-9	TRBJ1-2	-	TRBD1	CASSRTGGGYGYTF	TGTGCCAGCAGCCGCACAGGGGGCGGTTATGGCTACACCTTC
TRBV27	TRBJ2-5	-	TRBD1	CASSLLRDRVRGAQETQYF	TGTGCCAGCAGTTTACTCCGGGACAGGGTTCGGGGGGCCCAAGAGACCCAGTACTTC